Each of the 14 T cell receptor beta chains below was sequenced from the same sample in a study of response to subunit inactivated influenza vaccine. TCRdb re-called the RT-PCR reads through MiXCR, storing one row per CDR3 protein. The top ten hold about 7.4% of the sample, which has 600,000 to 850,000 distinct CDR3 sequences, 14% seen once. Specimen: PBMCs from blood, collected less than 15 days before vaccination. The receptor source for this set is a man between 50 and 59 years old who received an inactivated influenza vaccine.

This clonotype came up many times. This sequence joins TRBV28 and TRBJ1-1; D may be TRBD1 (5 bases). V lost 6 bases and J lost 11, with 13 bases in between. Germline V gene data show CDR1 as MDHEN and CDR2 as SYDVKM. CDR3 length: 11 amino acids. CDR3 protein: CASSPSGNAFF. In DNA form, the CDR3 reads TGTGCCAGCAGCCCGTCAGGGAATGCTTTCTTT.

There are many counts of this clonotype. The chain links TRBV18 to TRBJ2-7; 12 bases are a match to TRBD1. Per the germline V gene, CDR1 is KGHSH and CDR2 is LQKENI. There are 13 residues in the CDR3. The junction had 3 bases not matched to a gene; V was cut back by 3 bases and J by 9 bases. This CDR3 is CASSPGTGGWQYF. CDR3 nucleotide sequence: TGTGCCAGCTCACCCGGGACAGGGGGCTGGCAGTACTTC.

This clonotype was observed a handful of times. The chain's CDR3 is CASSFGARANEKLFF. CDR3 sequence (DNA): TGTGCCAGCAGTTTCGGGGCTAGGGCTAATGAAAAACTGTTTTTT. V is TRBV12-3 or TRBV12-4 and J is TRBJ1-4; D possibly corresponds to TRBD1 (5 bases). The length of the CDR3 is 15 residues. The V and J ends lost 3 bases and 3 bases respectively, with 11 bases between them.

V is TRBV11-2 and J is TRBJ2-3, with D maybe TRBD2 (5 bases). Germline CDR1 reads SGHAT; CDR2 reads FQNNGV. V dropped 2 bases and J dropped 2 bases, with 14 bases sitting between them. The CDR3 runs to 16 residues. This chain's CDR3 is CASSLWAGSITDTQYF. Here the CDR3 DNA reads TGTGCCAGCAGCTTATGGGCGGGTTCAATCACAGATACGCAGTATTTT. Combining the CDR3 with reference TRBV11-2 and TRBJ2-3 gives the whole variable domain EAGVAQSPRYKIIEKRQSVAFWCNPISGHATLYWYQQILGQGPKLLIQFQNNGVVDDSQLPKDRFSAERLKGVDSTLKIQPAKLEDSAVYLCASSLWAGSITDTQYFGPGTRLTVL.

This clonotype was observed many times. V is TRBV6-5 and J is TRBJ2-7; 8 bases match TRBD2. This CDR3 spans 14 amino acids. Germline V gives CDR1 MNHEY, CDR2 SVGAGI. V lost 2 bases to trimming and J lost 3 bases; unmatched junction nucleotides: 3. CDR3 bases: TGTGCCAGCAGTTACGACACTAGCGGCTACGAGCAGTACTTC. Translated: CASSYDTSGYEQYF.

This clonotype has more than one count but fewer than ten. The gene calls are TRBV7-9 and TRBJ1-6, with D possibly TRBD1 on 5 matching bases. There are 15 residues in the CDR3. In germline, CDR1 is SEHNR, CDR2 FQNEAQ (reference sequence). V was pared by 5 bases and J by 8 bases, with 16 bases between. The CDR3 loop is CASSLVAGDHSPLHF. CDR3 sequence (DNA): TGTGCCAGCAGCCTAGTGGCGGGGGATCATTCACCCCTCCACTTT.

This clonotype was seen a few times. The chain uses TRBV15 and TRBJ2-1, with TRBD2 as a possible D gene (6 bases). Germline V lookup: CDR1 LNHNV, CDR2 YYDKDF (reference sequence). V lost 9 bases to trimming and J lost 7 bases, with 19 bases between them. There are 14 residues in the CDR3. The CDR3 DNA reads TGTGCCACTAAACGGGAGATGGGGGGTAATGAGCAGTTCTTC. Translated: CATKREMGGNEQFF.

This clonotype was detected many times. The chain is built from TRBV2 and TRBJ2-7; 7 bases line up with TRBD2. The CDR3 sequence is 14 residues long. Germline V gives CDR1 SNHLY, CDR2 FYNNEI. Trimming cost V 3 bases and J 0 bases; bases outside gene matches: 2. CDR3 bases: TGTGCCAGCAGTGATGGACTAGTCTCCTACGAGCAGTACTTC. Translating it yields CASSDGLVSYEQYF.

Points on this clonotype: At one boundary the junction diverges from the germline segment, which might be a read error. The J gene is TRBJ1-1, the V gene TRBV6-2 or TRBV6-3, with TRBD1 matching over 10 bases. This CDR3 is built from 15 residues. Germline V lookup: CDR1 MNHEY, CDR2 SVGEGT. The DNA of the CDR3 is TGTGCCAGCAGTGAGACAGGGGGCTCATACACTGAAGCTATCTTT. Residues: CASSETGGSYTEAIF.

V and J are TRBV11-2 and TRBJ2-3; D might be TRBD1 (6 bases). Per the germline V gene, CDR1 is SGHAT and CDR2 is FQNNGV. The CDR3 runs 16 residues. Trimming cost V 5 bases and J 0 bases, with 15 bases left between them. In DNA form, the CDR3 reads TGTGCCAGCAGCAGGCACGGACAGACTAGCACAGATACGCAGTATTTT. This translates into CASSRHGQTSTDTQYF.

Notes on this clonotype: Compared with germline, one end of the junction differs, possibly owing to a read error. V is TRBV6-6 and J is TRBJ2-7, with D possibly being TRBD1 (5 bases). Germline assignment: CDR1 MNHNY and CDR2 SVGAGI (reference sequence). The CDR3 runs 12 residues. Here the CDR3 DNA reads TGTGCCATCAGTTTCAGGGTCGACGAGCAGTACTTC. It codes for CAISFRVDEQYF.

This clonotype was seen repeatedly, ten times or more. This chain joins TRBV2 and TRBJ2-7; the match to TRBD2 covers 10 bases. V lost 6 bases to trimming and J lost 5 bases; unmatched junction nucleotides: 7. The germline V gene encodes CDR1 SNHLY and CDR2 FYNNEI. This CDR3 region has 14 residues. The CDR3 spells CASRRGLARDEQYF. Here the CDR3 DNA reads TGTGCCAGCAGGAGGGGACTAGCGCGCGACGAGCAGTACTTC. Full variable domain (missing parts from reference TRBV2 and TRBJ2-7): EPEVTQTPSHQVTQMGQEVILRCVPISNHLYFYWYRQILGQKVEFLVSFYNNEISEKSEIFDDQFSVERPDGSNFTLKIRSTKLEDSAMYFCASRRGLARDEQYFGPGTRLTVT.

The chain links TRBV5-1 to TRBJ2-3; 9 bases align to TRBD2. Unmatched junction bases numbered 6, after V lost 3 bases and J lost 4 bases. This CDR3 is built from 15 residues. The germline gives CDR1 SGHRS, CDR2 YFSETQ. In DNA, the CDR3 is TGCGCCAGCAGCTCTCAGCGGGGGGTTTCAGATACGCAGTATTTT. This translates into CASSSQRGVSDTQYF. The variable domain in full, completed from reference TRBV5-1 and TRBJ2-3, reads KAGVTQTPRYLIKTRGQQVTLSCSPISGHRSVSWYQQTPGQGLQFLFEYFSETQRNKGNFPGRFSGRQFSNSRSEMNVSTLELGDSALYLCASSSQRGVSDTQYFGPGTRLTVL.

In its sample, this clonotype was seen a few times. The J gene is TRBJ2-3, the V gene TRBV5-1; D is undetermined. Germline CDR1 reads SGHRS; CDR2 reads YFSETQ. V was clipped by 4 bases and J by 2 bases, with 11 bases between them. The length of the CDR3 is 14 residues. DNA for the CDR3: TGCGCCAGCAGCCAGCCCGCCTCCACAGATACGCAGTATTTT. Translation: CASSQPASTDTQYF.